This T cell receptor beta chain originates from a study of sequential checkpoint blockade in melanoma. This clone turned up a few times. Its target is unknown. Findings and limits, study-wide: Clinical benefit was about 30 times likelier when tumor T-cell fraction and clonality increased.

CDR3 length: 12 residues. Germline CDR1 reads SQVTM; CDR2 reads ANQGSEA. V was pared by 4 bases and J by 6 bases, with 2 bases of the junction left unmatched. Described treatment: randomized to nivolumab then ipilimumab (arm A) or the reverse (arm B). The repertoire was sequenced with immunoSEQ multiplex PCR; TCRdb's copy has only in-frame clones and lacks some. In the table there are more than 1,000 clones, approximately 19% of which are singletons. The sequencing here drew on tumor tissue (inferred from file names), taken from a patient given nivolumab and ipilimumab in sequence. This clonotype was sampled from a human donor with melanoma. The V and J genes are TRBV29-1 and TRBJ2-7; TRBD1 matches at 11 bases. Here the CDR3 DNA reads TGCAGCGTTGTGGGACAGGGGGGCGAGCAGTACTTC. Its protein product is CSVVGQGGEQYF.